Listed below are T cell receptor beta chains from one sample, sequenced in a study of cytomegalovirus exposure and HLA in healthy donors. TCRdb's table, derived via immunoSEQ multiplex PCR, lists solely in-frame clones and lacks some. The sample lists tens of thousands of clones, less than 75% occurring once. The sequencing sample was made of PBMCs. The origin of the receptors is a woman between 50 and 59 years old in good health and CMV-seropositive. The CDR3 runs from the conserved cysteine through the conserved F or W. D genes are given only for firm matches. Some rows mark clone size as missing; the rest say once, few, many or name a class of expanded clone.

d_gene: -; j_gene: TRBJ1-2; v_gene: TRBV7-9; abundance: -; CDR3aa: CASSLGARGADGYTF; CDR3nt: TGTGCCAGCAGCTTAGGCGCACGGGGGGCGGATGGCTACACCTTC
d_gene: -; j_gene: TRBJ2-1; v_gene: TRBV5-1; abundance: -; CDR3aa: CASSPYGGSYNEQFF; CDR3nt: TGCGCCAGCAGCCCCTACGGGGGATCCTACAATGAGCAGTTCTTC
d_gene: TRBD1; j_gene: TRBJ1-2; v_gene: TRBV9; abundance: -; CDR3aa: CASSDRDRGRNGYTF; CDR3nt: TGTGCCAGCAGCGACCGGGACAGGGGGCGGAATGGCTACACCTTC
d_gene: TRBD1; j_gene: TRBJ1-5; v_gene: TRBV7-2; abundance: few; CDR3aa: CASRLTGVGQPQHF; CDR3nt: TGTGCCAGCAGACTCACAGGGGTGGGACAGCCCCAGCATTTT
d_gene: -; j_gene: TRBJ1-5; v_gene: TRBV28; abundance: once; CDR3aa: CASRAGAQPQHF; CDR3nt: TGTGCCAGCAGGGCAGGGGCTCAGCCCCAGCATTTT
d_gene: TRBD1; j_gene: TRBJ1-2; v_gene: TRBV5-1; abundance: -; CDR3aa: CASSPGTGGWNGYTF; CDR3nt: TGCGCCAGCAGCCCAGGGACAGGGGGTTGGAATGGCTACACCTTC
d_gene: -; j_gene: TRBJ1-4; v_gene: TRBV10-3; abundance: -; CDR3aa: CAIAATANNEKLFF; CDR3nt: TGTGCCATCGCAGCGACCGCGAATAATGAAAAACTGTTTTTT
d_gene: TRBD2; j_gene: TRBJ2-1; v_gene: TRBV19; abundance: -; CDR3aa: CASTPSGGRYNEQFF; CDR3nt: TGTGCCAGTACCCCTAGCGGGGGGCGCTACAATGAGCAGTTCTTC
d_gene: TRBD2; j_gene: TRBJ2-5; v_gene: TRBV28; abundance: -; CDR3aa: CASRPTGGKETQYF; CDR3nt: TGTGCCAGCAGACCCACGGGAGGGAAAGAGACCCAGTACTTC
d_gene: -; j_gene: TRBJ1-2; v_gene: TRBV19; abundance: few; CDR3aa: CASSTYLFNYGYTF; CDR3nt: TGTGCCAGTAGTACGTACTTATTTAACTATGGCTACACCTTC
d_gene: TRBD2; j_gene: TRBJ2-1; v_gene: TRBV4-3; abundance: -; CDR3aa: CASSQGLAGGPWHNEQFF; CDR3nt: TGCGCCAGCAGCCAAGGACTAGCGGGAGGGCCTTGGCACAATGAGCAGTTCTTC
d_gene: TRBD2; j_gene: TRBJ2-1; v_gene: TRBV7-3; abundance: -; CDR3aa: CASSSSGGWGNEQFF; CDR3nt: TGTGCCAGCAGCTCCTCGGGAGGATGGGGTAATGAGCAGTTCTTC
d_gene: TRBD1; j_gene: TRBJ2-7; v_gene: TRBV4-3; abundance: few; CDR3aa: CASSQWQGASYEQYF; CDR3nt: TGCGCCAGCAGCCAATGGCAGGGGGCTTCGTACGAGCAGTACTTC
d_gene: TRBD1; j_gene: TRBJ1-4; v_gene: TRBV27; abundance: once; CDR3aa: CASSLSLAGQRNEKLFF; CDR3nt: TGTGCCAGCAGTTTATCTCTTGCGGGACAGCGTAATGAAAAACTGTTTTTT
d_gene: TRBD1; j_gene: TRBJ2-7; v_gene: TRBV28; abundance: -; CDR3aa: CASSRDRVNEQYF; CDR3nt: TGTGCCAGCAGCCGGGACAGGGTCAACGAGCAGTACTTC
d_gene: -; j_gene: TRBJ1-2; v_gene: TRBV2; abundance: few; CDR3aa: CASSVTQVILYGYTF; CDR3nt: TGTGCCAGCAGTGTCACCCAGGTTATCCTCTATGGCTACACCTTC
d_gene: TRBD2; j_gene: TRBJ2-5; v_gene: TRBV5-6; abundance: -; CDR3aa: CASRGLEETQYF; CDR3nt: TGTGCCAGCAGGGGACTAGAAGAGACCCAGTACTTC
d_gene: -; j_gene: TRBJ2-7; v_gene: TRBV10-3; abundance: -; CDR3aa: CAISAQETRLGEQYF; CDR3nt: TGTGCCATCAGTGCCCAAGAAACTAGGTTGGGCGAGCAGTACTTC
d_gene: -; j_gene: TRBJ1-2; v_gene: TRBV18; abundance: -; CDR3aa: CASSPDSYGYTF; CDR3nt: TGTGCCAGCTCACCGGACAGTTATGGCTACACCTTC
d_gene: -; j_gene: TRBJ2-5; v_gene: TRBV5-4; abundance: -; CDR3aa: CASSFQWAEETQYF; CDR3nt: TGTGCCAGCAGCTTCCAGTGGGCTGAAGAGACCCAGTACTTC
d_gene: -; j_gene: TRBJ1-6; v_gene: TRBV7-2; abundance: few; CDR3aa: CASSLGSGSNSPLHF; CDR3nt: TGTGCCAGCAGCTTAGGATCAGGGTCAAATTCACCCCTCCACTTT
d_gene: TRBD2; j_gene: TRBJ2-5; v_gene: TRBV2; abundance: -; CDR3aa: CASSYAGEQYF; CDR3nt: TGTGCCAGCAGTTACGCGGGGGAGCAGTACTTC
d_gene: -; j_gene: TRBJ2-7; v_gene: TRBV2; abundance: few; CDR3aa: CASSVGLTYEQYF; CDR3nt: TGTGCCAGCAGTGTTGGACTAACCTACGAGCAGTACTTC
d_gene: -; j_gene: TRBJ2-7; v_gene: TRBV4-3; abundance: few; CDR3aa: CASSQDHRGRAYEQYF; CDR3nt: TGCGCCAGCAGCCAAGATCATCGGGGTCGCGCCTACGAGCAGTACTTC
d_gene: TRBD2; j_gene: TRBJ2-3; v_gene: TRBV7-6; abundance: -; CDR3aa: CASSLIGLAGASTDTQYF; CDR3nt: TGTGCCAGCAGCTTAATTGGCCTAGCGGGTGCTAGCACAGATACGCAGTATTTT
d_gene: TRBD2; j_gene: TRBJ2-7; v_gene: TRBV15; abundance: -; CDR3aa: CATSRDSAGLWGEQYF; CDR3nt: TGTGCCACCAGCAGAGATAGTGCGGGACTATGGGGCGAGCAGTACTTC